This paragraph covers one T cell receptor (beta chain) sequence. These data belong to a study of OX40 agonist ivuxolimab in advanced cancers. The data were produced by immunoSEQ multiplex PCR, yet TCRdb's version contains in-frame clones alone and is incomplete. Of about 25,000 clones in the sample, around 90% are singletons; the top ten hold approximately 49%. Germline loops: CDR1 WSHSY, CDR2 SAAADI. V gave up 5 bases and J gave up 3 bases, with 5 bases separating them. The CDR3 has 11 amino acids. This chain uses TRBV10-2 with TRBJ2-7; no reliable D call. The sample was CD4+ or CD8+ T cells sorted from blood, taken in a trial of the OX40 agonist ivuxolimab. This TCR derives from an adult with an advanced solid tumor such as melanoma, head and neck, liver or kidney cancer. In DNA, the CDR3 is TGCGCCAGCAGTTCGGACTACGAGCAGTACTTC. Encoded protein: CASSSDYEQYF.